This record looks at one T cell receptor (beta chain) sequence and its context. Original processing methods: Estimated nucleated cell counts came from reference gene primer amplification. The assay was immunoSEQ multiplex PCR, and TCRdb's table has in-frame clones only and misses some. From that table come the V and J calls and clone size; the DNA was used to work out D and trimming. The sample has approximately 150,000 clones, approximately 80% seen once; the top ten hold approximately 11%. The data belong to a study of blood T cell repertoires in COVID-19. The source is a human donor in a cohort sampled during active COVID-19. The sequencing sample was made of peripheral blood.

The CDR3 DNA reads as TGTGCCAGCAGCCCGTGGGACAGGGGAGAGAGTCACTATGGCTACACCTTC. This codes for CASSPWDRGESHYGYTF. This sequence joins TRBV7-9 and TRBJ1-2; 10 positions agree with TRBD1. This CDR3 is built from 17 residues. Unmatched junction bases numbered 12, after V lost 5 bases and J lost 3 bases. Germline values: CDR1 SEHNR, CDR2 FQNEAQ (reference sequence).